A single sample gave rise to the 4 T cell receptor beta chains below, sequenced in a study of cytomegalovirus exposure and HLA in healthy donors. 60 Vbeta and 13 Jbeta primers were used in PCR. Clones were sequenced by immunoSEQ multiplex PCR, and TCRdb holds only the in-frame ones, with some missing. The sample lists some 160,000 clones; approximately 68% were seen once. Material for sequencing was PBMCs. All receptors come from a man in his 60s in good health and CMV-seronegative.

The gene calls are TRBV28 and TRBJ2-3; tentatively, D is TRBD2 (6 bases). The V and J ends lost 5 bases and 1 base respectively, with 13 bases between them. The germline gives CDR1 MDHEN, CDR2 SYDVKM. There are 15 residues in the CDR3. CDR3 DNA: TGTGCCAGCAGTCCGCAGGGCGGGGGCACAGATACGCAGTATTTT. This gives the protein CASSPQGGGTDTQYF. Looking up the rest from reference TRBV28 and TRBJ2-3 gives the full variable domain: DVKVTQSSRYLVKRTGEKVFLECVQDMDHENMFWYRQDPGLGLRLIYFSYDVKMKEKGDIPEGYSVSREKKERFSLILESASTNQTSMYLCASSPQGGGTDTQYFGPGTRLTVL.

The chain carries TRBV19 and TRBJ1-5; 8 bases align to TRBD1. Trimming cost V 5 bases and J 4 bases; bases outside gene matches: 10. This CDR3 comprises 16 residues. Germline V CDR1 and CDR2: LNHDA, SQIVND (reference sequence). The CDR3 here is CASSGGTGTTNQPQHF. The CDR3 region has the DNA TGTGCCAGTAGTGGAGGGACAGGTACTACGAATCAGCCCCAGCATTTT.

The chain is built from TRBV2 and TRBJ2-7, with D uncertain. The CDR3 length is 15 residues. Germline assignment: CDR1 SNHLY and CDR2 FYNNEI. Trimming took off 7 bases at V and 0 bases at J, with 16 bases between the two ends. The CDR3 DNA reads as TGTGCCAGCAATGTAGACAACTCCCTCTCCTACGAGCAGTACTTC. It yields the protein CASNVDNSLSYEQYF. Supplemented by reference TRBV2 and TRBJ2-7, the full variable domain reads EPEVTQTPSHQVTQMGQEVILRCVPISNHLYFYWYRQILGQKVEFLVSFYNNEISEKSEIFDDQFSVERPDGSNFTLKIRSTKLEDSAMYFCASNVDNSLSYEQYFGPGTRLTVT.

The chain carries TRBV9 and TRBJ2-3; 7 nucleotides agree with TRBD2. V was clipped by 4 bases and J by 6 bases; unmatched bases: 5. The length of the CDR3 is 13 residues. CDR1 and CDR2 (germline): SGDLS, YYNGEE. The CDR3 spells CASSQTSWDTQYF. The CDR3 DNA reads as TGTGCCAGCAGCCAGACTAGCTGGGATACGCAGTATTTT.